Following are 6 T cell receptor beta chains from one sample sequenced in a study of T cells after yellow fever vaccination. Using its own MiXCR run on the 5' RACE reads, TCRdb lists one record per CDR3 protein. The table shows 500,000 to 650,000 distinct CDR3 sequences, with more than 9% occurring only once. The sequences come from PBMCs, collected on the day of the yellow fever booster vaccination. These receptors originate from a man aged 30-40 years who received the YFV17D yellow fever vaccine.

The chain links TRBV11-2 to TRBJ2-2, with D unresolved. Germline values: CDR1 SGHAT, CDR2 FQNNGV. CDR3 length: 14 amino acids. V was clipped by 7 bases and J by 0 bases, with 9 bases between them. The chain's CDR3 is CASNLLANTGELFF. DNA for the CDR3: TGTGCCAGCAACCTCCTGGCGAACACCGGGGAGCTGTTTTTT.

The rearrangement links TRBV4-3 to TRBJ2-3, with 13 nucleotides matching TRBD2. The CDR3 runs 17 residues. The germline V gene encodes CDR1 LGHNA and CDR2 YSLEER. J was trimmed by 3 bases and V by 4 bases; bases with no gene match: 7. The CDR3, as DNA: TGCGCCAGCAGCCGAGGACTAGCGGGAGTGTTAACAGATACGCAGTATTTT. It translates to CASSRGLAGVLTDTQYF.

This clonotype was counted only a few times. The rearrangement links TRBV12-3 or TRBV12-4 to TRBJ1-1; D unresolved. V dropped 4 bases and J dropped 1 base, with 19 bases sitting between them. The CDR3 runs to 17 residues. The chain's CDR3 is CASSYPANRAANTEAFF. In DNA form, the CDR3 reads TGTGCCAGCAGTTACCCGGCCAATCGGGCCGCGAACACTGAAGCTTTCTTT.

This clonotype was detected a few times. The V call is TRBV10-3, the J call TRBJ1-4; D possibly corresponds to TRBD1 (5 bases). Trimming removed 0 bases at V and 4 bases at J, with 9 bases between. Germline CDR1 is ENHRY and CDR2 is SYGVKD. The CDR3 extends over 15 amino acids. CDR3 sequence reads: CAISESGGNNEKLFF. CDR3 nucleotides: TGTGCCATCAGTGAGTCGGGGGGAAATAATGAAAAACTGTTTTTT.

This clonotype showed up just a few times. The V gene is TRBV5-1, the J gene TRBJ2-1, with a weak D call TRBD2 (6 bases). The V end was cut by 0 bases, the J end by 8 bases, with 15 bases between. The germline V gene encodes CDR1 SGHRS and CDR2 YFSETQ. The CDR3 loop spans 15 amino acids. The CDR3 nucleotides read TGCGCCAGCAGCTTGGCCGGGACTCACGTCGATGAGCAGTTCTTC. It codes for CASSLAGTHVDEQFF.

This clonotype was found many times. This chain uses TRBV29-1 with TRBJ2-2, with a weak D call TRBD2 (5 bases). Germline values: CDR1 SQVTM, CDR2 ANQGSEA. The V end was cut by 5 bases, the J end by 6 bases, with 16 bases between. The CDR3 covers 14 residues. The CDR3 protein is CSVTLRTGSGELFF. The CDR3 DNA sequence: TGCAGCGTTACGCTTCGCACGGGGTCCGGGGAGCTGTTTTTT.